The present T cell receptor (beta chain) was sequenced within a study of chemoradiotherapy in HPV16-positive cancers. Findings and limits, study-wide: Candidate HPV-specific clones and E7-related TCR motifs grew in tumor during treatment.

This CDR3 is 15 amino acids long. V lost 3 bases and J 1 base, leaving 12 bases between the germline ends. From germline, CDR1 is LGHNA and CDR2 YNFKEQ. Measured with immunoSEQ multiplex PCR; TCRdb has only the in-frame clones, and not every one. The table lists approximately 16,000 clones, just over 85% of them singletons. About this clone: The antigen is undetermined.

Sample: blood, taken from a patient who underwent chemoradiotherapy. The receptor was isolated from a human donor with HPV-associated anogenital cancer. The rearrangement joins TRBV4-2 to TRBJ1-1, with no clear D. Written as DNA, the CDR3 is TGTGCCAGCAGCCAGTCTGCCGGCCAGAACACTGAAGCTTTCTTT. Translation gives CASSQSAGQNTEAFF.